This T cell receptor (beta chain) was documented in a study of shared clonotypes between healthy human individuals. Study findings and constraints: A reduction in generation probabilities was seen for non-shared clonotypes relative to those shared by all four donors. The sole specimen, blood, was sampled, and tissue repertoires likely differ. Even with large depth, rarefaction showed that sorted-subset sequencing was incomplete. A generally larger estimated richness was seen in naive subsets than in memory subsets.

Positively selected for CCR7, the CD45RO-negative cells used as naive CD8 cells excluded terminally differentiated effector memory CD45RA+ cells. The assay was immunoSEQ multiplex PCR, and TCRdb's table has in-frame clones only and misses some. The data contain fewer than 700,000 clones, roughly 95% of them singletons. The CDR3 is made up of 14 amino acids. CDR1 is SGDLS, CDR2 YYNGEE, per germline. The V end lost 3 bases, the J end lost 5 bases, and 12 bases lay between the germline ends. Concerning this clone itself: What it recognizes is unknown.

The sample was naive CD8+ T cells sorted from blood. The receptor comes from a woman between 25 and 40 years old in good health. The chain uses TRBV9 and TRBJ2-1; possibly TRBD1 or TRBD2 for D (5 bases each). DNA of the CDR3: TGTGCCAGCAGCGAGGAGGACAAAAACAATGAGCAGTTCTTC. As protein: CASSEEDKNNEQFF.